The rows below give T cell receptor beta chains drawn from one sample of a study of OX40 agonist ivuxolimab in advanced cancers. The method was immunoSEQ multiplex PCR; TCRdb's version includes in-frame clones alone and lacks a portion of them. Of some 87,000 clones in the sample, around 94% are singletons; the top ten hold about 11%. The sequenced sample was CD4+ or CD8+ T cells sorted from blood, obtained in a trial of the OX40 agonist ivuxolimab. The receptors come from an adult with an advanced solid tumor such as melanoma, head and neck, liver or kidney cancer. CDR3s leave out the opening cysteine and the closing phenylalanine or tryptophan. A D gene is named only where the DNA matches it firmly. Size tells how often a clone was seen (once, few, many) or the class of an expanded clone, and some rows leave it out.

D	V	J	size	CDR3
.	TRBV11-1	TRBJ2-5	.	ASSLGATSLPTQY
TRBD2	TRBV28	TRBJ2-7	.	ASSFGLAGRYEQY
TRBD2	TRBV5-6	TRBJ2-7	.	ASSQGLAEIAYEQY
TRBD1	TRBV19	TRBJ2-7	.	ASSMGQASYEQY
TRBD2	TRBV10-3	TRBJ2-1	.	AIRAGGAYNEQF
.	TRBV7-9	TRBJ1-5	.	ASSPRGTNQPQH
.	TRBV30	TRBJ2-7	once	AWAVSYEQY
.	TRBV15	TRBJ1-1	.	ATSRDRGLNTEAF
.	TRBV7-8	TRBJ2-3	.	ASSSEASFTDTQY
.	TRBV10-2	TRBJ2-5	.	ASSVTDRQETQY
TRBD1	TRBV18	TRBJ1-1	.	ASSPPVHIQGANSPF
.	TRBV12-5	TRBJ2-3	.	ASGLGLRRTDTQY
.	TRBV2	TRBJ2-4	once	ASSDDRENIQY
TRBD2	TRBV27	TRBJ2-1	.	ASSSRTSRYNEQF
.	TRBV29-1	TRBJ2-7	.	SVGPTAGTTTYEQY
TRBD2	TRBV5-6	TRBJ2-7	.	ASSPGTSGPYEQY
.	TRBV11-2	TRBJ1-5	.	ASSLTGGGVSNQPQH
TRBD2	TRBV13	TRBJ2-2	.	ASSSGLAPNTGELF
TRBD1	TRBV5-1	TRBJ2-7	.	ASSLARDSRQSYEQY
TRBD2	TRBV5-1	TRBJ2-2	.	ASSLLAGGSTGELF
.	TRBV29-1	TRBJ1-1	once	SVEAEGLWTEAF
TRBD2	TRBV7-9	TRBJ2-5	.	ASSSLTSRSQY
.	TRBV6-5	TRBJ2-7	.	ASSSGGSYEQY
.	TRBV6-5	TRBJ2-7	.	ATADSYEQY
TRBD1	TRBV16	TRBJ1-2	.	ASSQSILGTGIYGYT
TRBD1	TRBV7-6	TRBJ2-7	.	ASSPGQGVSYEQY
.	TRBV6-8	TRBJ1-1	.	ASTPPHRGDTEAF
.	TRBV4-1	TRBJ1-1	.	ASSQDPGLVNTEAF
TRBD1	TRBV9	TRBJ1-2	.	ASSVVGTGGYGYT
.	TRBV9	TRBJ1-5	.	ASSSGNQPQH
.	TRBV11-3	TRBJ1-1	once	ASSLGGLAF
TRBD2	TRBV9	TRBJ2-7	.	ASSEGREGLEQY
TRBD1	TRBV4-3	TRBJ2-3	.	ASSQDLRQGALEGY
.	TRBV9	TRBJ2-6	.	ASSAPGGAGTSGANVLT
.	TRBV21-1	TRBJ2-7	.	ASSPQHDRTPHEQY
TRBD1	TRBV2	TRBJ2-4	.	ASRRSRDRALSAKNIQY
TRBD2	TRBV9	TRBJ2-1	.	ASSVVEGGVASYNEQF
.	TRBV11-1	TRBJ2-1	.	ASSLPTPEQF
TRBD2	TRBV5-4	TRBJ2-7	.	ASSPGLADYEQY
.	TRBV25-1	TRBJ2-7	once	ASSEALKGYEQY
.	TRBV9	TRBJ2-2	.	ASSVGLREVGELF
TRBD2	TRBV13	TRBJ2-2	.	ASSPGRGANTGELF
.	TRBV9	TRBJ2-5	.	ASSVERRGQETQY
TRBD2	TRBV30	TRBJ2-7	.	AWGLAGYEQY
TRBD1	TRBV4-1	TRBJ1-4	.	ASKPPGQVNEKLF
TRBD2	TRBV5-1	TRBJ2-2	.	ASSLEREELF
TRBD2	TRBV11-1	TRBJ2-1	.	ASSHGLESPNEQF
TRBD2	TRBV28	TRBJ2-3	.	ASSGRGRVADTQY
TRBD1	TRBV10-3	TRBJ2-4	.	AISEFRGPKNIQY
.	TRBV7-8	TRBJ2-3	.	ASSLEADTQY
TRBD2	TRBV6-5	TRBJ2-1	.	ASSYTAGGSYNEQF
TRBD1	TRBV2	TRBJ2-5	.	ASSETGGLGETQY
.	TRBV7-2	TRBJ2-7	.	ASSSAVGGGYEQY
TRBD2	TRBV27	TRBJ2-7	.	ASSSTGGLWNEQY